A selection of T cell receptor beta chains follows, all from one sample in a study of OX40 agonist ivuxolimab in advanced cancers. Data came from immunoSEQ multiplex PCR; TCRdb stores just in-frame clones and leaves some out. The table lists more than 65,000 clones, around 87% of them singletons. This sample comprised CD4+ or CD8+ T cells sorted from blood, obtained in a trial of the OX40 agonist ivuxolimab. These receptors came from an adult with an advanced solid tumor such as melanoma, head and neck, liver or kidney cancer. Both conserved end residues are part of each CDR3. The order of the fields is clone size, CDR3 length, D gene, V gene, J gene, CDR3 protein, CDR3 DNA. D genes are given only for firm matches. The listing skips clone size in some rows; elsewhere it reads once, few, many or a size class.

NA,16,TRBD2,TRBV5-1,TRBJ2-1,CASSSGTSGAYNEQFF,TGCGCCAGCAGCTCTGGGACTAGCGGAGCCTACAATGAGCAGTTCTTC
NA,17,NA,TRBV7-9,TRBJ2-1,CASSLVHRLSSYNEQFF,TGTGCCAGCAGCTTAGTTCACAGGTTAAGCTCCTACAATGAGCAGTTCTTC
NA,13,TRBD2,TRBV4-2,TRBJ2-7,CASSRTRDYEQYF,TGTGCCAGTTCCCGGACTAGGGACTACGAGCAGTACTTC
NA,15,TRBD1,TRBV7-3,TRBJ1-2,CASSLSRDRGDGYTF,TGTGCCAGCAGCTTGTCCCGGGACAGGGGTGATGGCTACACCTTC
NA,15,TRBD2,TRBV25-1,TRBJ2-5,CASSTGLAGVETQYF,TGTGCCAGCAGCACGGGACTAGCGGGAGTAGAGACCCAGTACTTC
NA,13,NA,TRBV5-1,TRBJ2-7,CASSLADLYEQYF,TGCGCCAGCAGCTTGGCGGACCTATACGAGCAGTACTTC
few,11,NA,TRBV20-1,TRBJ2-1,CSASIHNEQFF,TGCAGTGCTAGCATCCACAATGAGCAGTTCTTC
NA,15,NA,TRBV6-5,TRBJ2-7,CASRLLATPVYEQYF,TGTGCCAGCAGACTGCTGGCCACCCCAGTCTACGAGCAGTACTTC
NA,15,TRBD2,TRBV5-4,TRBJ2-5,CASSPTSGSGETQYF,TGTGCCAGCAGTCCGACTAGCGGGAGTGGGGAGACCCAGTACTTC
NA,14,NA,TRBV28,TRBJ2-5,CASSGPLWSETQYF,TGTGCCAGCAGCGGTCCCTTGTGGTCAGAGACCCAGTACTTC
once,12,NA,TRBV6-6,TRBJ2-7,CASVLGSGEQYF,TGTGCCAGCGTATTAGGGTCGGGGGAGCAGTACTTC
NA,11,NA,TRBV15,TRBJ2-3,CATSSGDTQYF,TGTGCCACCAGCAGTGGGGATACGCAGTATTTT
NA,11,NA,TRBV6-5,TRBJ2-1,CASSYVGEQFF,TGTGCCAGCAGTTACGTTGGTGAGCAGTTCTTC
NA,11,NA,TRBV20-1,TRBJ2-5,CSGGPQETQYF,TGCAGTGGGGGTCCCCAAGAGACCCAGTACTTC
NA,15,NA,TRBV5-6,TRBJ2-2,CASSPGTGNTGELFF,TGTGCCAGCAGCCCGGGGACGGGCAACACCGGGGAGCTGTTTTTT
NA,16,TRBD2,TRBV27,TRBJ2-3,CASRPRLAGATDTQYF,TGTGCCAGCAGGCCTCGGCTAGCGGGAGCCACAGATACGCAGTATTTT
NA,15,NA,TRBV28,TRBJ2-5,CASSSRRRVRETQYF,TGTGCCAGCAGCTCGCGTAGGAGGGTGCGAGAGACCCAGTACTTC
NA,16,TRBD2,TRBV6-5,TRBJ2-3,CASSYSFSGRGDTQYF,TGTGCCAGCAGTTACTCGTTTAGCGGGAGAGGAGATACGCAGTATTTT
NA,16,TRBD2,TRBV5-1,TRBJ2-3,CASSFGASGLTDTQYF,TGCGCCAGCAGCTTCGGGGCTAGCGGGCTCACAGATACGCAGTATTTT
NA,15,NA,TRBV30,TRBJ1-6,CACHAGTDYNSPLHF,TGTGCCTGCCACGCAGGGACTGACTATAATTCACCCCTCCACTTT
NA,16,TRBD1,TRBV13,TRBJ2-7,CASSLIGRTGGYEQYF,TGTGCCAGCAGCTTGATAGGTCGGACAGGGGGCTACGAGCAGTACTTC
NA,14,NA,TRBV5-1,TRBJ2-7,CASSLEGADYEQYF,TGCGCCAGCAGCCTGGAGGGGGCTGACTACGAGCAGTACTTC
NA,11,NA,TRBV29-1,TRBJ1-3,CSVEKQNTIYF,TGCAGCGTTGAAAAACAAAACACCATATATTTT
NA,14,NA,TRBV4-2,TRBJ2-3,CASSQDLSTDTQYF,TGTGCCAGCAGCCAAGATCTTAGCACAGATACGCAGTATTTT
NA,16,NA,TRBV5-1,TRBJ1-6,CASSWGAGSYNSPLHF,TGCGCCAGCAGCTGGGGGGCCGGCTCCTATAATTCACCCCTCCACTTT
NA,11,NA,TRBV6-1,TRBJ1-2,CASSVGYGYTF,TGTGCCAGCAGTGTCGGCTATGGCTACACCTTC
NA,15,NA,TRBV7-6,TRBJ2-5,CASSKRQGGQETQYF,TGTGCCAGCAGCAAGCGACAGGGAGGGCAAGAGACCCAGTACTTC
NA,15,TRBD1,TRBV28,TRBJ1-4,CASSQLTGYGEKLFF,TGTGCCAGCAGTCAATTGACAGGGTATGGTGAAAAACTGTTTTTT
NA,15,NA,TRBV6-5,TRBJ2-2,CASTTGRVQFGELFF,TGTGCCAGCACCACGGGCAGGGTCCAGTTCGGGGAGCTGTTTTTT
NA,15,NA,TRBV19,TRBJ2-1,CASRGRDGGYNEQFF,TGTGCCAGTAGAGGACGCGATGGGGGTTACAATGAGCAGTTCTTC
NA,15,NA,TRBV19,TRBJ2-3,CASSKRRDSTDTQYF,TGTGCCAGTAGTAAAAGGCGGGACTCCACAGATACGCAGTATTTT
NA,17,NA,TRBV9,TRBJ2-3,CASSVAVAPASTDTQYF,TGTGCCAGCAGCGTAGCGGTTGCGCCCGCTAGCACAGATACGCAGTATTTT
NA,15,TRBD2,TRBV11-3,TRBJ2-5,CASTYGTSGSGTQYF,TGTGCCAGCACCTATGGGACTAGCGGTTCCGGGACCCAGTACTTC
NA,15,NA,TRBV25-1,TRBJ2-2,CASSALDRPTGELFF,TGTGCCAGCAGTGCCTTAGACAGGCCCACCGGGGAGCTGTTTTTT